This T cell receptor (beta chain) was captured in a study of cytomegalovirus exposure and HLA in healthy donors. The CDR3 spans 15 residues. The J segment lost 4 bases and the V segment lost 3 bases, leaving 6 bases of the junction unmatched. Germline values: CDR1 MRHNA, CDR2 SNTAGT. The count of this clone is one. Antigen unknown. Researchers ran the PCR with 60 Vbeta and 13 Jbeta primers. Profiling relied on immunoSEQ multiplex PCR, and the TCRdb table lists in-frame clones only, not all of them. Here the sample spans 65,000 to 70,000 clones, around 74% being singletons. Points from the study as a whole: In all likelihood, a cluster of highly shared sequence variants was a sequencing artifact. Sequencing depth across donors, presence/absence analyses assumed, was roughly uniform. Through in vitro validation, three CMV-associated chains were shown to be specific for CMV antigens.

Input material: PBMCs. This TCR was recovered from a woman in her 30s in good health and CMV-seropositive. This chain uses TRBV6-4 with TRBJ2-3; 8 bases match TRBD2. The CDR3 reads CASSEEAGAADTQYF. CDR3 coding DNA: TGTGCCAGCAGTGAGGAAGCGGGAGCGGCAGATACGCAGTATTTT.